The clone carrying this T cell receptor (beta chain) appeared many times. The data originate from a study of T-cell reconstitution after alpha-beta-depleted transplantation in children. Trimming removed 6 bases from V and 5 bases from J; junction bases left unmatched: 9. The CDR3 is 15 amino acids. Germline V lookup: CDR1 MDHEN, CDR2 SYDVKM. During its preparation, the TCRbeta library received unique molecular identifiers. TCRdb recomputed calls from the PCR reads with MiXCR, one row per CDR3 protein. Among hundreds of thousands of distinct CDR3 sequences, around 15% were seen once, and the ten largest hold around 41%.

This material consisted of PBMCs, mostly from graft donor cells, taken 360 days after TCRalphabeta/CD19-depleted stem cell transplant. The rearrangement joins TRBV28 to TRBJ2-3; 9 nucleotides match TRBD1. The clonotype originates from a male patient under 10 years old who had a stem cell transplant for acute lymphoblastic leukemia, so the T cells may come from the graft donor. CDR3 sequence: CASSPGGQGIDTQYF. The CDR3 coding sequence is TGTGCCAGCAGCCCTGGGGGACAGGGAATAGATACGCAGTATTTT.